What follows is one TCR beta chain and its context. These data are taken from a study of control samples from healthy donors and cancer patients. Repertoires were generated with immunoSEQ multiplex PCR, while TCRdb's copy carries only in-frame clones and drops some. The sample lists 190,000 or so clones; just under 95% were seen once. CDR1 and CDR2 from the germline V gene are SGHTS and YDEGEE. This CDR3 has 15 amino acids. Trimming cost V 5 bases and J 0 bases; bases outside gene matches: 5. The V and J genes are TRBV5-8 and TRBJ1-3; 7 positions agree with TRBD1. The clonotype originates from a man in his late teens or twenties in good health. Sample: blood. The CDR3 DNA reads as TGTGCCAGCAGATCTGACAGGGTCTCTGGAAACACCATATATTTT. This sequence encodes CASRSDRVSGNTIYF.